This TCR beta chain was documented in a study of response to subunit inactivated influenza vaccine (dated by TCRdb to the late 2010s). Looking at the study overall: To follow how T cells responded to a trivalent subunit inactivated influenza vaccine, the researchers relied on deep quantitative profiling of the T cell receptor repertoire. The research as a whole found: The authors suggested that each seasonal influenza vaccination may recruit only a limited number of new T cells.

The germline V gene specifies SGHTA as CDR1 and FQGNSA as CDR2. V lost 6 bases and J lost 0 bases, and the count of bases not matched to a germline gene is 7. The CDR3 goes from the cysteine to the phenylalanine over 16 residues. Only the CDR3 region is kept as DNA, spanning 48 bases read in frame from base 1. Ten or more counts support this clonotype. Its antigen specificity is not known. Base qualities are not recorded, but no much larger clone differs from it by a single base. Library construction relied on RT-PCR. These reads were obtained on an Illumina HiSeq 2500. TCRdb applied fastp at Q25 and MiXCR to the public reads, then kept only in-frame beta chains. CDR3 protein duplicates are merged, each entry listing the most common genes and DNA. The sample contains around 160,000 distinct CDR3 sequences, 9.5% to 13% of them found a single time. Over 10% of the sample is taken by the ten largest. This specimen's time point label, interpreted: 45 days after influenza vaccine administration.

The rearrangement combines TRBV7-2 with TRBJ2-2; TRBD1 agrees with 7 junctional bases. The specimen was non-naive T cells sorted from PBMCs, collected 35 to 45 days after vaccination. In light of the paper, this sample's cell subset or site label describes: memory T cell fraction. The origin of this receptor is a man aged 45 to 65 who received an inactivated influenza vaccine. Donor details come from another sample of the same person, matched by shared clones. For the CDR3, the sequence is CASSQGQFANTGELFF. The DNA sequence reads TGTGCCAGCAGTCAGGGACAGTTCGCGAACACCGGGGAGCTGTTTTTT.